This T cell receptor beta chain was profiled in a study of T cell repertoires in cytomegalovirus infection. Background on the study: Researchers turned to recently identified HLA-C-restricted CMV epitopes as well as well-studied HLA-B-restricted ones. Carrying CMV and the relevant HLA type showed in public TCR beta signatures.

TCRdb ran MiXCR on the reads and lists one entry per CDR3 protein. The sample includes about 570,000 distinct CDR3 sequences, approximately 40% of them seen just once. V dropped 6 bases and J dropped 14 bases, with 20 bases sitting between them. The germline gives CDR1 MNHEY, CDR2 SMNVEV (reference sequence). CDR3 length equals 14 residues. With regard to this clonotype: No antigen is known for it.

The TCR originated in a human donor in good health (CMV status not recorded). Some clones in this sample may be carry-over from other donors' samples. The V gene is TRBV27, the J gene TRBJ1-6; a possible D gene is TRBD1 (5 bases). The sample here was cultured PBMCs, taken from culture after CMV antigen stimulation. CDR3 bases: TGTGCCAGCAGCAGAGGGTTGGGGGAATTCACCCTCCACTTT. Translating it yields CASSRGLGEFTLHF.